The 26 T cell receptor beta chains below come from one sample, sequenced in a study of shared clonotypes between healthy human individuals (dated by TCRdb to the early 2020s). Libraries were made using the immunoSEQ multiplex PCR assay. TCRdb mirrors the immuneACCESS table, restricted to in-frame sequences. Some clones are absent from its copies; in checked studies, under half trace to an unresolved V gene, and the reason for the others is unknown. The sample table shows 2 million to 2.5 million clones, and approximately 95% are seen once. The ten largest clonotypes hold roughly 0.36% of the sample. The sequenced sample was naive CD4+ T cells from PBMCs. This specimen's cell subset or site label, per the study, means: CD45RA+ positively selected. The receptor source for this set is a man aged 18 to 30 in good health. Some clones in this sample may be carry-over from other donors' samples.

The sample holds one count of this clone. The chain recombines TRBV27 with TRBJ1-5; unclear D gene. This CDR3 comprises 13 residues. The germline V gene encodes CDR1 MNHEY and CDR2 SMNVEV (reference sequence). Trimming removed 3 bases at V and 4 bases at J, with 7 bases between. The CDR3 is CASSLLHNQPQHF. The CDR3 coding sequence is TGTGCCAGCAGTTTGTTACATAATCAGCCCCAGCATTTT.

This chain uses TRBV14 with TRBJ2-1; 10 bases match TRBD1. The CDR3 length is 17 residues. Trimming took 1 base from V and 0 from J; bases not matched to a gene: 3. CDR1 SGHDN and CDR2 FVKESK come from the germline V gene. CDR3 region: CASSQGQGASSYNEQFF. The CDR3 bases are TGTGCCAGCAGCCAAGGACAGGGGGCGAGCTCCTACAATGAGCAGTTCTTC.

CDR3 residues: CASSYSGAKRNTIYF. The DNA for the CDR3 is TGTGCCAGCAGTTACTCAGGGGCCAAGAGAAACACCATATATTTT. The chain couples TRBV28 to TRBJ1-3; the D gene is possibly TRBD1 (6 bases). This CDR3 has 15 amino acids. Deletions cut 4 bases from V and 5 bases from J, with 15 bases between. CDR1 and CDR2 (germline): MDHEN, SYDVKM. The full variable domain, with the rest looked up from reference TRBV28 and TRBJ1-3, is DVKVTQSSRYLVKRTGEKVFLECVQDMDHENMFWYRQDPGLGLRLIYFSYDVKMKEKGDIPEGYSVSREKKERFSLILESASTNQTSMYLCASSYSGAKRNTIYFGEGSWLTVV.

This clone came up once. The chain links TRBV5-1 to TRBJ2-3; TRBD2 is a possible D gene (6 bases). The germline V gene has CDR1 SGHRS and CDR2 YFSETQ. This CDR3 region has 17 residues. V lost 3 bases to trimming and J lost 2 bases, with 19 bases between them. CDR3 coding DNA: TGCGCCAGCAGCTCAGGACCCCAGACGGGAGACACAGATACGCAGTATTTT. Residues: CASSSGPQTGDTDTQYF. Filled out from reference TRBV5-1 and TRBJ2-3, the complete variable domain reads KAGVTQTPRYLIKTRGQQVTLSCSPISGHRSVSWYQQTPGQGLQFLFEYFSETQRNKGNFPGRFSGRQFSNSRSEMNVSTLELGDSALYLCASSSGPQTGDTDTQYFGPGTRLTVL.

The CDR3 DNA is TGTGCCAGCAATAGGGGACAGCAATTCAATCAGCCCCAGCATTTT. Its protein product is CASNRGQQFNQPQHF. The chain links TRBV6-1 to TRBJ1-5; 7 bases match TRBD1. The germline CDR1 and CDR2 sequences are MNHNS and SASEGT. This CDR3 spans 15 amino acids. J lost 3 bases, V lost 7 bases, and 9 bases had no gene match.

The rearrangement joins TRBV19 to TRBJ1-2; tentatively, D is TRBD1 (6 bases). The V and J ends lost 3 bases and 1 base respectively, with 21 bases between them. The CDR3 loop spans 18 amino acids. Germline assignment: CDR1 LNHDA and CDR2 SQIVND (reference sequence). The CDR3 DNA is TGTGCCAGTAGTATCGGAAGACAGGCCCTCTTCATTAACTATGGCTACACCTTC. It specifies CASSIGRQALFINYGYTF.

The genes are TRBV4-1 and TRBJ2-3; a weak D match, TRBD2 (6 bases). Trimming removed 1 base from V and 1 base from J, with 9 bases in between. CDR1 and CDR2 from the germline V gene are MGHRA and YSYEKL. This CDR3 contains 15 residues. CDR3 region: CASSQGRAGTDTQYF. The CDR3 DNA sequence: TGCGCCAGCAGCCAAGGGAGGGCGGGCACAGATACGCAGTATTTT.

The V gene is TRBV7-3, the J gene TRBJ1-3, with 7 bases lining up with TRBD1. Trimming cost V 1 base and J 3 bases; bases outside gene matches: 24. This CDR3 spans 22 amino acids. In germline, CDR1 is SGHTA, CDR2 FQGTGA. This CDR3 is CASSLSPSSSTGRGACGNTIYF. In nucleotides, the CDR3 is TGTGCCAGCAGCTTAAGCCCCTCTTCTTCGACAGGGAGGGGGGCCTGTGGAAACACCATATATTTT.

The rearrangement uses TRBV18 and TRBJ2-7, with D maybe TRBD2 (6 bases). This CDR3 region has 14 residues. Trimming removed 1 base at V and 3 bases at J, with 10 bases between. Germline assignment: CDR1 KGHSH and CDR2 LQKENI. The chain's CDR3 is CASSPRTDYYEQYF. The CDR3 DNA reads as TGTGCCAGCTCACCACGGACGGACTACTACGAGCAGTACTTC.

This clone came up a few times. CDR3 protein: CANSSGANVLTF. The CDR3 bases are TGTGCTAACAGCTCTGGGGCCAACGTCCTGACTTTC. This chain uses TRBV6-8 with TRBJ2-6, with D uncertain. Germline CDR1 is MNHGY and CDR2 is SAAAGT. CDR3 size: 12 residues.

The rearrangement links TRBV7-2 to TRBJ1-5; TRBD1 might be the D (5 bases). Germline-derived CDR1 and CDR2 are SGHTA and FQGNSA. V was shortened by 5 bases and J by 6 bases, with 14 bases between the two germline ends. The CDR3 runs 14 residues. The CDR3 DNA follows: TGTGCCAGCAGCCCCCGAGGGGAGGGTCAGCCCCAGCATTTT. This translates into CASSPRGEGQPQHF.

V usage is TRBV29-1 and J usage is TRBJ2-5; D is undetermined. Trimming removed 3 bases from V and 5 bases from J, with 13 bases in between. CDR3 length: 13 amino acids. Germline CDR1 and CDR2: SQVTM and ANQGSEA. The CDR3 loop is CSVEDGFGETQYF. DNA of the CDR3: TGCAGCGTTGAGGACGGCTTCGGGGAGACCCAGTACTTC.

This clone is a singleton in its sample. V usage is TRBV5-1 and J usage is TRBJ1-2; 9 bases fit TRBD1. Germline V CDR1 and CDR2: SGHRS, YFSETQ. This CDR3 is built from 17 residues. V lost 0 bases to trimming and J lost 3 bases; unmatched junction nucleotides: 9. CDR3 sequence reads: CASSLAGGQGGHYGYTF. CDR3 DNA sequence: TGCGCCAGCAGCTTGGCCGGGGGACAGGGAGGCCACTATGGCTACACCTTC.

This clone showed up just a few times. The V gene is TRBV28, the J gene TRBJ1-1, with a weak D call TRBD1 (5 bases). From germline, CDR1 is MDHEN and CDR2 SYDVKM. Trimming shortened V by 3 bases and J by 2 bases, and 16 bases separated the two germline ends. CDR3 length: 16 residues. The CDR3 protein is CASSFQPGTANTEAFF. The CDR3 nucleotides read TGTGCCAGCAGTTTTCAACCCGGGACGGCCAACACTGAAGCTTTCTTT. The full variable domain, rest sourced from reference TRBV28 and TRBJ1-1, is DVKVTQSSRYLVKRTGEKVFLECVQDMDHENMFWYRQDPGLGLRLIYFSYDVKMKEKGDIPEGYSVSREKKERFSLILESASTNQTSMYLCASSFQPGTANTEAFFGQGTRLTVV.

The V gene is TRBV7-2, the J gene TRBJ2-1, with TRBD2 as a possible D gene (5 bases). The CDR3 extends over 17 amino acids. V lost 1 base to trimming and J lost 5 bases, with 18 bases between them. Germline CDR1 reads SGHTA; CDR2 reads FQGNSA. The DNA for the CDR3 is TGTGCCAGCAGCTTAGTCGGTCGGGGTCGTCTTGACAATGAGCAGTTCTTC. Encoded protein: CASSLVGRGRLDNEQFF.

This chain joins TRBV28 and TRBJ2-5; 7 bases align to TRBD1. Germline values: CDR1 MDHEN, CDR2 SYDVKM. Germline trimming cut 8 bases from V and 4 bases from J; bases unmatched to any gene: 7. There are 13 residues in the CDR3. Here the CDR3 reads CASGDRARETQYF. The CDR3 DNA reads TGTGCCAGCGGAGACAGGGCTAGAGAGACCCAGTACTTC. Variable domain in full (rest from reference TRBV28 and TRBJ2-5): DVKVTQSSRYLVKRTGEKVFLECVQDMDHENMFWYRQDPGLGLRLIYFSYDVKMKEKGDIPEGYSVSREKKERFSLILESASTNQTSMYLCASGDRARETQYFGPGTRLLVL.

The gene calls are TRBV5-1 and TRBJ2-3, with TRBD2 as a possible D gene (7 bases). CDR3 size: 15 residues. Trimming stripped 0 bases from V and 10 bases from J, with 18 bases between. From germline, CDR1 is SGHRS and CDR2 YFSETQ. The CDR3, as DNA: TGCGCCAGCAGCTTGGCCCTATTGGGGGCGGGGGCGCAGTATTTT. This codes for CASSLALLGAGAQYF.

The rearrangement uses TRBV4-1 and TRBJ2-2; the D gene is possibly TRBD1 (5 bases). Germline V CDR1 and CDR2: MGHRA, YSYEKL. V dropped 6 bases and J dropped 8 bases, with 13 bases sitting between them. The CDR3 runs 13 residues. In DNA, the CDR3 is TGCGCCAGCAGACTTACAGGTCATGGGGAGCTGTTTTTT. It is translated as CASRLTGHGELFF.

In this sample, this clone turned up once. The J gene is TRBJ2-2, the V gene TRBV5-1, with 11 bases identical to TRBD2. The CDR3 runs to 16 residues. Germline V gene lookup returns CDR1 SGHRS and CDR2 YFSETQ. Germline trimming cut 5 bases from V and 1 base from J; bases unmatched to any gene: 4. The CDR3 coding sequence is TGCGCCAGCAGGCCCCTAGCGGGGGGGAACACCGGGGAGCTGTTTTTT. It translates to CASRPLAGGNTGELFF. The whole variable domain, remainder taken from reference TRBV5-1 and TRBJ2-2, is KAGVTQTPRYLIKTRGQQVTLSCSPISGHRSVSWYQQTPGQGLQFLFEYFSETQRNKGNFPGRFSGRQFSNSRSEMNVSTLELGDSALYLCASRPLAGGNTGELFFGEGSRLTVL.

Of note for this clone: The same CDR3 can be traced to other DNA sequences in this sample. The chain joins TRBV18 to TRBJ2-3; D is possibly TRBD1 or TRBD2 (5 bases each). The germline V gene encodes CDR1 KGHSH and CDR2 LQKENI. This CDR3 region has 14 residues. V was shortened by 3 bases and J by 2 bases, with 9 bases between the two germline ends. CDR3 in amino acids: CASSPGTNTDTQYF. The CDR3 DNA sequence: TGTGCCAGCTCACCTGGGACCAACACAGATACGCAGTATTTT.

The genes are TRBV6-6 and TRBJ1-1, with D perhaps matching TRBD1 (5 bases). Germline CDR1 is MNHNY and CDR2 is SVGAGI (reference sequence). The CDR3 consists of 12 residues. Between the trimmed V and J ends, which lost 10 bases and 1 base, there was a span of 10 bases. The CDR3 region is CATAGGNTEAFF. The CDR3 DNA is TGTGCCACCGCGGGGGGGAACACTGAAGCTTTCTTT.

CDR3 bases: TGTGCCAGCAGTTCAGGGGATGGCTACACCTTC. It translates to CASSSGDGYTF. V usage is TRBV28 and J usage is TRBJ1-2, with D perhaps matching TRBD1 (6 bases). With 4 bases removed from V and 6 bases from J, the gap between germline ends came to 6 bases. CDR3 length: 11 residues. From germline, CDR1 is MDHEN and CDR2 SYDVKM.

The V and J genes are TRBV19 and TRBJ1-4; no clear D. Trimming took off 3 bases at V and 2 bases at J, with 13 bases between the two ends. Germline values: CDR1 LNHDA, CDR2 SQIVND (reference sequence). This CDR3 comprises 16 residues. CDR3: CASSISSRSTNEKLFF. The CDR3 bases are TGTGCCAGTAGTATTAGTTCCAGGAGCACTAATGAAAAACTGTTTTTT.

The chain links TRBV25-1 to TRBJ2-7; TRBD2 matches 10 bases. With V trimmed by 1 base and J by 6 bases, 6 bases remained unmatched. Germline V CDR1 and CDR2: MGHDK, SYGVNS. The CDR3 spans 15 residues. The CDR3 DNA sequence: TGTGCCAGCAGTGAATTCGGGACTAGCGCCCCCGAGCAGTACTTC. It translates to CASSEFGTSAPEQYF.

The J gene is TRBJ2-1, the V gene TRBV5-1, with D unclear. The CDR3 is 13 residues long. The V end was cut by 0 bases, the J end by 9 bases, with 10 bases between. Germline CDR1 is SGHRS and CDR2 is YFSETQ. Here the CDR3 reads CASSLDVTGEQFF. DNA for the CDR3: TGCGCCAGCAGCTTGGATGTGACTGGTGAGCAGTTCTTC. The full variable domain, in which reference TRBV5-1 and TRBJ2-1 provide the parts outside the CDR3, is KAGVTQTPRYLIKTRGQQVTLSCSPISGHRSVSWYQQTPGQGLQFLFEYFSETQRNKGNFPGRFSGRQFSNSRSEMNVSTLELGDSALYLCASSLDVTGEQFFGPGTRLTVL.

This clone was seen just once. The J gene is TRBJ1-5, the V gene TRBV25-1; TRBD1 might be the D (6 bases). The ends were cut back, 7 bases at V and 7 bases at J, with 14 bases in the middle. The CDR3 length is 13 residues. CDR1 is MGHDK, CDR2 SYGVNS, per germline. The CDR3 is CASTQGGEQPQHF. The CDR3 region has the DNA TGTGCCAGCACTCAAGGGGGTGAGCAGCCCCAGCATTTT.